This T cell receptor (beta chain) was identified during a study of blood T cell repertoires in COVID-19 (dated by TCRdb to about 2020). Broadly, across the study: Collaborator samples came from the United States, Italy and Spain and covered acute and convalescent phases of COVID-19. The material from the prospective study consisted of cDNA or gDNA derived from T cells, B-cell-depleted T cells, or PBMCs. Subjects who had been exposed to COVID-19, were actively infected with it, or had recovered from it provided the deeply sampled blood TCRbeta repertoires that made up the dataset. A freely available public database, intended as a resource for researchers studying the immune response to SARS-CoV-2, is where the repertoires were released. The samples were drawn from the first 160 participants of the ongoing ImmuneRACE study and from 1,254 subjects provided by 6 global collaborators. Nearly every sample came with metadata listing a de-identified subject ID, COVID-19 status, age in years and sex. Where available, HLA class I and class II types were taken from metadata supplied by the sample provider and were not determined by assay-based typing.

Enrolling through a virtual design, the prospective study's participants ranged in age from roughly 18 to 89 years and lived across 24 United States geographic areas. To assign participants to cohorts, the prospective study relied on clinical history that participants themselves reported in a screening survey and a study questionnaire. Mobile phlebotomists in the prospective study collected whole blood, serum and a nasopharyngeal or oropharyngeal swab from every participant. Participants in the prospective study had the option to provide additional blood draws and questionnaires over an approximately 2-month period. Blood samples from the prospective study were shipped frozen or at room temperature prior to DNA extraction. What the work shows at the level of the full study, not this receptor alone: The quantity of clinical and demographic metadata differed by source and by participant and was supplied without curation.

About this clone itself: Its recognized antigen is unknown. The record has no base qualities; no much larger clone is one base away.

The CDR3 contains 14 residues, cysteine and phenylalanine counted. Just CDR3 DNA is preserved here, 42 bases in frame from base 1. CDR1 SGHRS and CDR2 YFSETQ were looked up in the germline V gene. Between the V and J ends, shortened by 4 bases and 1 base respectively, the junction contains 11 bases. The immunoSEQ Assay, a bias-controlled multiplex PCR, was used to amplify TCRbeta CDR3 regions from genomic DNA. Per the original workflow: Nucleated cell counts per sample were estimated from amplification of reference gene primers within the assay. To quantify the absolute abundance of each unique TCRbeta CDR3 rearrangement, sequence reads were collapsed and filtered. For each sample, productive Simpson clonality was calculated by taking the square root of Simpson's diversity index across productive rearrangements. Here the immuneACCESS table is served through TCRdb, limited to in-frame sequences with V and J called. Missing clones are a known gap in these copies; in checked studies unresolved V genes cover under half, and the rest lacks a known reason. That table furnishes V, J and clone size, whereas the DNA furnished D and trimming. Present in this sample are about 170,000 clones, around 88% of which were seen just once. Less than 4% of the sample rests with the top ten.

Rearrangement joined TRBV5-1 to TRBJ1-1, with the D gene not confidently named. Sample: PBMCs or T cells enriched from blood (not recorded which). The receptor's source is a woman between 50 and 59 years old in a cohort exposed to, infected with or recovered from COVID-19 (not recorded which). CDR3 protein: CASSPQTPNTEAFF. The DNA sequence reads TGCGCCAGCAGCCCCCAGACTCCGAACACTGAAGCTTTCTTT.